This T cell receptor (beta chain) was retrieved from a study of blood T cell repertoires in COVID-19. CDR1 SGHRS and CDR2 YFSETQ come from the germline V gene. There are 15 residues in the CDR3. V lost 4 bases and J 6 bases, leaving 16 bases between the germline ends. TCRdb's copy holds only in-frame clones and misses some; the assay was immunoSEQ multiplex PCR. This sample has 60,000 or so clones; approximately 82% occur once, and the top ten carry roughly 3.9%. Sequencing used peripheral blood. This TCR was recovered from a man in his fifties or sixties with acute or convalescent COVID-19. J is TRBJ1-4 and V is TRBV5-1; possible D gene TRBD1, 6 bases. The CDR3 sequence: CASSEPGGPDEKLFF. The CDR3 DNA reads TGCGCCAGCAGCGAGCCGGGGGGCCCGGATGAAAAACTGTTTTTT.